The sequence of this TCR beta chain was determined in a study of T cells after yellow fever vaccination. Study background: The fractions with low cell numbers were processed using SMART-Seq v4 Ultra Low Input. General study findings and limits: Repertoires obtained by FACS sorting could include abundant clonotypes that entered as contaminants from the bulk population. Most primary-vaccination clones reappeared after the booster (about 96% CD4, 75% to 90% CD8). Weaker, the secondary response had a peak occurring faster, on day 5 versus 15.

As for this clonotype: The antigen remains undetermined.

This CDR3 comprises 15 residues. The germline gives CDR1 SGHRS, CDR2 YFSETQ. With 4 bases removed from V and 0 bases from J, the gap between germline ends came to 11 bases. TCRdb re-analysed the 5' RACE reads in MiXCR, keeping a single row per CDR3 protein. The table has just under 600,000 distinct CDR3 sequences, around an eighth seen once; the top ten hold 11% to 15%. The chain carries TRBV5-1 and TRBJ2-1; D gene ambiguous. This specimen was PBMCs, taken on the day of the yellow fever booster vaccination. This TCR was recovered from a man between 25 and 39 years old who received the YFV17D yellow fever vaccine. The CDR3: CASSTESSSYNEQFF. The CDR3 nucleotides read TGCGCCAGCAGCACGGAGTCCTCCTCCTACAATGAGCAGTTCTTC.